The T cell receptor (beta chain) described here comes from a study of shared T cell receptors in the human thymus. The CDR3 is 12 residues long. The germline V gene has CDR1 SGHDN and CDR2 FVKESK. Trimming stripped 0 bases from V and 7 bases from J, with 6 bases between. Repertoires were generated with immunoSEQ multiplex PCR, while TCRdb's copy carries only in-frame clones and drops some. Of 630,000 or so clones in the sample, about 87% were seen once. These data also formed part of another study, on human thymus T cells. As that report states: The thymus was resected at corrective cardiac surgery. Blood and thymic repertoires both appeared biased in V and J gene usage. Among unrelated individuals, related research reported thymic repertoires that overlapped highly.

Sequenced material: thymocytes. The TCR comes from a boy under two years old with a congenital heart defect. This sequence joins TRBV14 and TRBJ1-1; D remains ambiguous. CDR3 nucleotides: TGTGCCAGCAGCCAAGAGAGTGGTGAAGCTTTCTTT. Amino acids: CASSQESGEAFF.